This T cell receptor beta chain was sequenced for a study of early T cells in non-severe SARS-CoV-2 infection. V lost 1 base to trimming and J lost 6 bases; unmatched junction nucleotides: 7. The CDR3 has 14 amino acids. In germline, CDR1 is SGHRS, CDR2 YFSETQ. Each single cDNA molecule received a unique molecular identifier. Each CDR3 protein is one row after TCRdb ran MiXCR on the 5' RACE reads. The sample lists approximately 28,000 distinct CDR3 sequences; roughly 4.6% were seen once. The chain couples TRBV5-1 to TRBJ2-7, with TRBD1 matching over 7 bases. The specimen comprised whole blood, sampled at baseline. The TCR was taken from an adult who was a healthcare worker with PCR-confirmed SARS-CoV-2 infection or an uninfected control (not recorded which). CDR3 DNA: TGCGCCAGCAGCTTGCGGGACAGAGTGAGCGAGCAGTACTTC. It encodes CASSLRDRVSEQYF.